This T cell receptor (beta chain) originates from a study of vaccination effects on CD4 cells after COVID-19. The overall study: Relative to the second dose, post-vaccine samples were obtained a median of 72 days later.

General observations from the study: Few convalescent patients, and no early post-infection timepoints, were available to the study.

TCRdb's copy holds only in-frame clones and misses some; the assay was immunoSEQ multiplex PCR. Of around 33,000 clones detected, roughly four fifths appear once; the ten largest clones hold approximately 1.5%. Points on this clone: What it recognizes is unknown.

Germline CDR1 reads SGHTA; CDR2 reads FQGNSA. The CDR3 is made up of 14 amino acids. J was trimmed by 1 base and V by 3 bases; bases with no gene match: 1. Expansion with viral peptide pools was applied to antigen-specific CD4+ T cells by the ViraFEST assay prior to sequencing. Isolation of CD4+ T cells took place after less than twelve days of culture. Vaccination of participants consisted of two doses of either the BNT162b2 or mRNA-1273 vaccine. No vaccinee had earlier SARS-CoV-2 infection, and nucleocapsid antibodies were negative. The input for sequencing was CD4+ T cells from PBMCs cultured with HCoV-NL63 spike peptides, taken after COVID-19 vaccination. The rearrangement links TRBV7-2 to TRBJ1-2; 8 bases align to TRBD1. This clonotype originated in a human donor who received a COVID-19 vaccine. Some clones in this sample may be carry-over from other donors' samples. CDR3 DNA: TGTGCCAGCAGCTTGACAGGGGATAACTATGGCTACACCTTC. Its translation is CASSLTGDNYGYTF.